This is a list of T cell receptor beta chains from one sample in a study of tumor and adjacent non-tumor tissue in lung cancer. TCRdb called the multiplex PCR reads again in MiXCR, with one record for every CDR3 protein. Of more than 85,000 distinct CDR3 sequences in the sample, roughly two thirds were seen once. Sequencing used distant non-tumor lung tissue. The receptors here all came from a man in his 60s with non-small cell lung cancer. Each CDR3 is given with its conserved first and last residue. The D gene is left open where the match is weak. Expanded clones are given a class, and other clones once, few, many or no size at all.

J	D	V	size	DNA	CDR3
TRBJ2-1	TRBD2	TRBV29-1	once	TGCAGCGCACAGACAGTCCCGGGACTAACGGGATCCTGCAATGAGCAGTTCTTC	CSAQTVPGLTGSCNEQFF
TRBJ2-1	-	TRBV11-1	-	TGTGTCAGCAGCTTAGTTGGAGGGGGCTACAATGAGCAGTCCTTC	CVSSLVGGGYNEQSF
TRBJ2-1	-	TRBV11-3	-	TGTGCCAGCAGACGGACTACTATGTCTACTGAGCAACTCTTC	CASRRTTMSTEQLF
TRBJ1-1	-	TRBV5-4	many	TGTGCCAGCTTCTCCCCAGGCCGAGACACTGAAGCTTTCTTT	CASFSPGRDTEAFF
TRBJ2-3	-	TRBV11-2	-	TGTGCAAGCAGCCCCAGGGTTGGCGGGGACAGCACAGATACGCAGTATTTT	CASSPRVGGDSTDTQYF
TRBJ2-1	-	TRBV29-1	-	TGCACAGTTGAAGAGACTTTCCTCTCCTACAATGAGCAGTTCTTC	CTVEETFLSYNEQFF
TRBJ1-5	-	TRBV12-3/TRBV12-4	once	TGTGCCAGCAGTATCCTACAGAGGGCAAACAATCAGCCCCGGCATTTT	CASSILQRANNQPRHF
TRBJ2-1	-	TRBV6-5	-	TGTGCCTGCAGTTCCCCCGGGGCTAGCCTGGCAAGTGAGCAGTTCTTC	CACSSPGASLASEQFF
TRBJ1-5	-	TRBV28	many	TGTGCCAGCAGGGGTACCGGGACAAGAAGTAATCAGCCCCAGCATTTT	CASRGTGTRSNQPQHF
TRBJ2-3	TRBD1	TRBV20-1	-	TGCAGTGCTAGGAGACAGGGTCCCACAGATACGCAGTATTTT	CSARRQGPTDTQYF
TRBJ2-7	-	TRBV11-2	-	TGTGCCAGCAGCATCTCGGGGTACCGCGAGCAGTACTTC	CASSISGYREQYF
TRBJ2-2	TRBD1	TRBV12-3/TRBV12-4	many	TGTGCCAGCACCATTGGGGACAGGGTGGCCGGGGAGCTGTTTTTT	CASTIGDRVAGELFF
TRBJ1-2	-	TRBV11-3	-	TGTAGCAGCAGCTTAGCCAGGTTGGATGACTACACCTTC	CSSSLARLDDYTF
TRBJ1-5	-	TRBV18	once	TGTGCCAGCTCACCAGGGACTTCACAGCCCCAGCATTTT	CASSPGTSQPQHF
TRBJ1-1	TRBD1	TRBV7-9	-	TGTGCCAGCAGCCGAATACGACAGGGTCGGGATACTGAATTTTTCTTT	CASSRIRQGRDTEFFF
TRBJ2-6	-	TRBV30	-	TGTGCCTGTGGTCTCCCCGGGGCCAAAGTCCTGACTTTC	CACGLPGAKVLTF
TRBJ2-7	-	TRBV6-5	-	TGTGCCAGCAGCCCCACATCAGGTCGGACTGGAACCTACGAGCAGTATTTC	CASSPTSGRTGTYEQYF
TRBJ2-2	TRBD2	TRBV6-2/TRBV6-3	-	TGTGCCAGTCAGGGACTAGCGAGGACCGAGGAGTTGTTCTTT	CASQGLARTEELFF
TRBJ1-2	-	TRBV14	many	TGTGCCAGCAGCCAAGATCTCGGGCCCGGGGTAGGGGATTCAAGAGGGGGCTACACCTTC	CASSQDLGPGVGDSRGGYTF
TRBJ2-7	-	TRBV5-5	-	TGTGCCAGCGGCTTGTGTACAGGCTCCTACGAGCAGTACTTC	CASGLCTGSYEQYF
TRBJ1-5	-	TRBV11-2	-	TGTGCCAGCAGCTTGGAATACGGTCAGCCCCAGCATTTT	CASSLEYGQPQHF
TRBJ2-1	TRBD1	TRBV10-2	many	TGCGCCAGCAGAAGTACAGGGGGCTACCTGGACTACAATGAGCAGTTCTTC	CASRSTGGYLDYNEQFF
TRBJ2-1	-	TRBV6-5	-	TGTGCCAACAGACTAACAGGGAACAATGAGCAGTTATTC	CANRLTGNNEQLF
TRBJ2-1	TRBD2	TRBV20-1	-	TGCAGTGCTAGAGAGGCGACTAGCGTACACAATGAGCAGTTCTTC	CSAREATSVHNEQFF
TRBJ2-3	-	TRBV20-1	-	TGCAGTGCTAGGTGGTACCGGGTACTTGGAGATACGCACTATTTT	CSARWYRVLGDTHYF
TRBJ1-2	-	TRBV6-5	once	TGTGCAAGCGGGGAAGGACAGCCCGATAGCTACGCCTTC	CASGEGQPDSYAF
TRBJ2-7	TRBD2	TRBV11-1	-	TGTGCCAGCAGCTACTATTCCGGGACTAGCGGTGCCTACGAGCAGTACTTC	CASSYYSGTSGAYEQYF